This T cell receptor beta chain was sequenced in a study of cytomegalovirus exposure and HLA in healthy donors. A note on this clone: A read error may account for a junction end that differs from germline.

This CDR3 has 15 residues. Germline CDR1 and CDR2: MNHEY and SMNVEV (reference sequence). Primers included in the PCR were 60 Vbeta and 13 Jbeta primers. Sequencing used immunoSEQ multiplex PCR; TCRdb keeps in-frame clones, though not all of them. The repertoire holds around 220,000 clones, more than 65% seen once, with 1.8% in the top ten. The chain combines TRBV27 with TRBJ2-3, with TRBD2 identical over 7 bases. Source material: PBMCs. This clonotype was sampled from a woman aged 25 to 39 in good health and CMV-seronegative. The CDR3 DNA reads TGTGCCGGCAGGCTGGGGGGGAGCGGCACAGATACGCAGTATTTT. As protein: CAGRLGGSGTDTQYF.